This T cell receptor beta chain was sequenced in a study of vaccination and CD4 T cells after COVID-19. Study context: Researchers treated cells with overlapping spike peptides taken from SARS-CoV-2, HCoV-NL63, HCoV-OC43 and HCoV-229E.

Oncomine TCR Beta short-read sequencing was applied to DNA from cultured CD4+ T cells. TCRdb reprocessed the PCR reads via MiXCR and lists one record per CDR3 protein. The sample consists of 20,000 to 25,000 distinct CDR3 sequences, 50% of them appearing once. Treatment described: roughly ten-day PBMC culture with coronavirus spike peptide pools or control peptides (ViraFEST assay). V shed 0 bases and J 7 bases; nucleotides not matched to a gene: 4. CDR3 length equals 15 residues. CDR1 and CDR2 (germline): KGHSH, LQKENI. Turning to this clonotype: The antigen remains undetermined.

The TCR comes from a human donor who had recovered from COVID-19. The specimen was CD4+ T cells from blood, cultured in vitro. The chain combines TRBV18 with TRBJ2-5, with 11 nucleotides matching TRBD2. The CDR3 reads CASSPPGLAVMTQYF. In nucleotides, the CDR3 is TGTGCCAGCTCACCACCGGGACTAGCGGTCATGACCCAGTACTTC.